The sequence of this T cell receptor beta chain was determined in a study of T cells after yellow fever vaccination. General study points: There was a small share of clonotypes that showed up in both the CD4 and CD8 compartments. The secondary response was weaker but peaked faster, day 5 versus 15.

This CDR3 has 15 amino acids. Trimming shortened V by 4 bases and J by 5 bases, and 14 bases separated the two germline ends. Germline V gives CDR1 SGHAT, CDR2 FQNNGV. This clonotype was recorded a few times. Its antigen is unidentified. A single record per CDR3 protein comes from TCRdb applying MiXCR to the 5' RACE reads. The table includes some 200,000 distinct CDR3 sequences, more than 3% detected once. The material sequenced was CD4+ T cells sorted from PBMCs, taken 10 days after the yellow fever booster vaccination. The sequence derives from a man aged 18 to 35 who received the YFV17D yellow fever vaccine. This chain joins TRBV11-2 and TRBJ1-4; TRBD1 is a possible D gene (5 bases). CDR3 in amino acids: CASSSSGRRNEKLFF. CDR3 DNA sequence: TGTGCCAGCAGCTCCTCGGGACGCAGGAATGAAAAACTGTTTTTT.